This T cell receptor (beta chain) was observed in a study of cytomegalovirus exposure and HLA in healthy donors. This PCR relied on a set of 60 Vbeta primers and 13 Jbeta primers. Repertoires were generated with immunoSEQ multiplex PCR, while TCRdb's copy carries only in-frame clones and drops some. Among a few hundred thousand clones, 65% to 75% were seen once, and the ten largest hold 1.8%. This clone has just one count. Its antigen is still unknown. This CDR3 has 14 amino acids. Trimming cost V 2 bases and J 0 bases; bases outside gene matches: 1. Germline-derived CDR1 and CDR2 are SGHRS and YFSETQ. Overall study results and limits: According to a later analysis, most TCR beta chains associated with CMV appeared HLA-restricted.

Sequenced sample: PBMCs. This receptor was taken from a woman aged 25-40 years in good health and CMV-seronegative. This chain links TRBV5-1 with TRBJ1-1, with 7 positions matching TRBD1. The CDR3 coding sequence is TGCGCCAGCAGCTTAGGGGGCCTGAACACTGAAGCTTTCTTT. Its protein is CASSLGGLNTEAFF. The variable domain in full, with the rest retrieved from reference TRBV5-1 and TRBJ1-1, is KAGVTQTPRYLIKTRGQQVTLSCSPISGHRSVSWYQQTPGQGLQFLFEYFSETQRNKGNFPGRFSGRQFSNSRSEMNVSTLELGDSALYLCASSLGGLNTEAFFGQGTRLTVV.